This T cell receptor (beta chain) comes out of a study of spatial heterogeneity in lung cancer. Study-level points and caveats: Tumoral mutation counts were tracked by counts of expanded intratumoral alpha and beta TCRs. Approximate estimated coverage of tumor T cells amounted to less than 7.5% for alpha and 13% for beta chains.

V was pared by 4 bases and J by 3 bases, with 15 bases between. The CDR3 totals 15 residues. Germline V CDR1 and CDR2: SGHDN, FVKESK. TCRdb itself ran the 5' RACE reads through MiXCR, one entry per CDR3 protein. The data show around 4,900 distinct CDR3 sequences, 5.5% to 8% seen once. Time point of the sample: sample taken at primary tumor resection. The donors comprised around 72 untreated early-stage non-small cell lung cancer patients. In its sample, this clonotype is medium-sized (0.01 to 0.1%). No antigen is known for it. This beta chain is a stray read from a library made for alpha chains; its abundance is not meaningful.

This receptor was obtained from a female donor with early-stage non-small cell lung cancer. The V gene is TRBV14, the J gene TRBJ1-1; possibly TRBD1 for D (6 bases). This specimen was lung tumor tissue, taken at surgery. DNA of the CDR3: TGTGCCAGCAGCCCCCGGTCAGGGGTATACACTGAAGCTTTCTTT. This encodes CASSPRSGVYTEAFF.